This T cell receptor (beta chain) emerged from a study of T-cell reconstitution after alpha-beta-depleted transplantation in children. Whole-study findings and limits: A year had passed since transplant, and T-cell counts and diversity by then came mostly from newly produced T cells. By about two months after transplant, alpha-beta T cells reportedly arose from several hundred graft clones that had expanded.

This clonotype came up many times. The antigen is undetermined. The V segment lost 8 bases and the J segment 1 base; nucleotides outside the gene matches: 7. The CDR3 is made up of 16 amino acids. From germline, CDR1 is MDHEN and CDR2 SYDVKM. The TCRbeta library was prepared with unique molecular identifiers. TCRdb fed the PCR reads into MiXCR, producing one record per CDR3 protein. The sample holds hundreds of thousands of distinct CDR3 sequences; approximately 10% are singletons and the top ten take roughly 30%. This clonotype was sampled from a child in the first two years of life with acute myeloid leukemia, due to receive a stem cell transplant. Material: PBMCs, obtained before TCRalphabeta/CD19-depleted stem cell transplant. This chain joins TRBV28 and TRBJ2-1, with 11 bases matching TRBD2. DNA of the CDR3: TGTGCCAGCGAGATAGCGGGAGGGCCGTCCTACAATGAGCAGTTCTTC. Translation gives CASEIAGGPSYNEQFF.